The entry that follows covers one TCR beta chain sequence. Its antigen is unknown. Nothing much larger sits one base from this clone, and base qualities are not available. The CDR3 regions of human TCRbeta chains were analyzed by immunosequencing. The paper's data handling went like this. Repertoire TCRs were matched against a reference library of SARS-CoV-2-specific TCRs generated with the MIRA antigen-specificity platform. Breadth meant the fraction of unique TCRs that were SARS-CoV-2-associated, whereas depth meant the fraction of total T cells that were SARS-CoV-2-associated. Using the MIRA data, every spike-specific TCR was mapped to the spike region that the TCR reacted to and assigned to either a CD4 or a CD8 class. Log10-transformed breadth and depth values were compared by one-way ANOVA with Sidak's multiple comparisons tests. TCRdb took over this immuneACCESS table, retaining in-frame rearrangements with V and J assigned. Such tables are incomplete; in checked studies, under half of the missing clones stem from an unresolved V gene, and the remainder is unexplained. V, J and clone size are those of that table, while D and trimming were read from the DNA. This sample holds approximately 150,000 clones; 90% were observed only once. Approximately 2.9% of the sample is taken by the ten largest.

The CDR1 and CDR2 encoded by the germline V gene are SGHDT and YYEEEE. There are 14 amino acids in the CDR3, from cysteine to phenylalanine inclusive. Of all the DNA, just the CDR3 is kept, 42 bases in frame from base 1. Trimming costs V 4 bases and J 2 bases, and their ends lie 12 bases apart. In light of the paper, this sample's time point label describes: baseline before first vaccination. The vaccinee samples were drawn from two UK trials, COV001 and COV002, one of which was a single-blind randomized controlled phase 2/3 trial testing AZD1222 (ChAdOx1 nCoV-19) in healthy adults. For TCRbeta chain sequencing, PBMC samples were collected from trial participants at day 0 and at day 28 after the second dose. The sample belongs to a study of T cell responses to AZD1222 COVID-19 vaccine (dated by TCRdb to the early 2020s). Background on the whole study: Because spike-specific TCR depth and breadth did not differ between the two schedules, AZD1222 recipients who got a second dose at roughly 4 weeks were pooled with those who got a second dose at roughly 12 weeks. Trial participants were enrolled by age into subgroups of 18-55, 56-69 and 70-plus years, and about 150, 27 and 61 TCR-sequenced participants, respectively, were included in these subgroups. TCR sequencing was performed for 233 trial participants, of whom some 200 were given two doses of AZD1222 and around 25 were given two doses of MenACWY control vaccine. Summary of the overall study and its limitations: CD4 TCRs associated with the vaccine covered the entire spike protein, and the dominant responses were in regions 160-218 and 743-854. A significant rise in spike-specific TCR breadth and depth was observed after two AZD1222 doses relative to day 0 and relative to MenACWY recipients. Reportedly, close to half of the unique spike-specific TCRs recognized epitopes lying outside the regions that are mutated in the B.1.351 and B.1.1.7 variants. Most participants were white British and females outnumbered males, and the authors suggested that clonal diversity may have been underestimated. In the small 56-69-year group, the increase in depth fell short of significance, most likely because of low power. No day 14 peak-response samples were available, so repertoires were characterized only after the peak T cell response. Conclusions about previously exposed vaccinees are limited, since just five or six AZD1222 recipients were seropositive for SARS-CoV-2 at baseline.

This TCR derives from an adult in good health. The sequencing used peripheral blood, collected on day 0 of AZD1222 vaccination. The V and J segments used are TRBV5-6 and TRBJ1-2, with the D gene too uncertain to name. The CDR3 amino acid sequence is: CASSPGIKNYGYTF. The bases read TGTGCCAGCAGCCCGGGGATAAAAAACTATGGCTACACCTTC.